These 5 T cell receptor beta chains share one sample of origin, sequenced in a study of T cells in Graves' hyperthyroidism and ophthalmopathy. Amplification targeted TCR beta CDR3 regions from RNA transcripts. The primer set for the first-round RT-PCR of the TCR CDR3 was HTBI. TCRdb used MiXCR to reprocess the multiplex PCR reads, holding one entry per CDR3 protein. The data contain fewer than 350,000 distinct CDR3 sequences, over 15% of them singletons. The specimen was blood. These receptors all come from a woman in her 50s with Graves' hyperthyroidism.

The gene calls are TRBV4-2 and TRBJ2-4, with TRBD2 matching 12 bases. V lost 5 bases to trimming and J lost 1 base; unmatched junction nucleotides: 3. The V gene's germline CDR1 is LGHNA and CDR2 YNFKEQ. The CDR3 totals 16 residues. The DNA of the CDR3 is TGTGCCAGCAGCATCACTAGCGGGGGGGCCAAAAACATTCAGTACTTC. Protein sequence: CASSITSGGAKNIQYF.

This clonotype was counted at least ten times. This chain uses TRBV6-2 or TRBV6-3 with TRBJ2-7; no clear D. The CDR3 is made up of 13 amino acids. Germline loops: CDR1 MNHEY, CDR2 SVGEGT. The V gene lost 4 bases and the J gene lost 0 bases, with 7 bases spanning the gap. DNA for the CDR3: TGTGCCAGCAGTTTGGCCAACTCCTACGAGCAGTACGTC. This gives the protein CASSLANSYEQYV.

This clonotype was observed many times. V usage is TRBV20-1 and J usage is TRBJ2-5; 7 bases match TRBD2. Trimming took 4 bases from V and 11 from J; bases not matched to a gene: 16. Germline-derived CDR1 and CDR2 are DFQATT and SNEGSKA (reference sequence). This CDR3 comprises 14 residues. The CDR3 sequence: CSATQGGSLGVQYF. The CDR3 bases are TGCAGTGCTACCCAAGGCGGGAGCCTCGGCGTTCAGTACTTC.

CDR3 sequence reads: CASSPGDFKGTEAFF. The CDR3 DNA reads TGCGCCAGCAGCCCGGGGGACTTTAAAGGCACTGAAGCTTTCTTT. This chain links TRBV5-1 with TRBJ1-1, with D possibly TRBD1 on 5 matching bases. Germline V gene lookup returns CDR1 SGHRS and CDR2 YFSETQ. Trimming removed 4 bases from V and 4 bases from J, with 17 bases in between. This CDR3 is built from 15 residues.

Details on this clonotype: This may stem from a read error, because a much larger clone lies one nucleotide away. This chain connects TRBV7-3 to TRBJ2-7, with D possibly being TRBD2 (5 bases). The J call may be faulty, since TRBJ2-1 better matches the DNA end. This CDR3 has 13 residues. Germline lookup yields CDR1 SGHTA and CDR2 FQGTGA. The CDR3 DNA is TGTGCCAGCAGCCGCGGGTCACCCTACGAGCAGTTCTTC. Protein sequence: CASSRGSPYEQFF.